The clone carrying this TCR beta chain was detected once. Since a far larger clone is one base different, this is likely a read error. The data were produced by immunoSEQ multiplex PCR, yet TCRdb's version contains in-frame clones alone and is incomplete. The table has about 500,000 clones, approximately 71% seen once. These data come from a study of shared clonotypes between healthy human individuals. Germline CDR1 SEHNR, CDR2 FQNEAQ (reference sequence). The CDR3 totals 14 residues. The V gene end was trimmed by 8 bases and the J gene end by 2 bases; junction bases not matched to a gene: 9. Sequenced input: PBMCs. The chain uses TRBV7-9 and TRBJ2-7; TRBD1 aligns across 7 bases. This TCR came from a woman in her 40s in good health. Some clones in this sample may be carry-over from other donors' samples. The CDR3 here is CASGKGGIAYEQYF. CDR3 in DNA: TGTGCCAGCGGGAAAGGGGGCATAGCCTACGAGCAGTACTTC.